This T cell receptor beta chain was sequenced during a study of circulating CD8 cells and anti-PD-1 response in melanoma. Study overall: Complete or partial response defined responders; stable or progressive disease, non-responders.

From live CD3+CD8+TCRalphabeta+ cells, four PD-1 and/or TIGIT subsets were sorted. The CDR3 length is 15 residues. J lost 6 bases, V lost 4 bases, and 5 bases had no gene match. Germline V gives CDR1 SGHRS, CDR2 YFSETQ. Using roughly 16 ng of total RNA, TCR libraries were made with the QIAseq Immune Repertoire TCR panel. MiXCR was run by TCRdb on the reads, yielding one entry per CDR3 protein. The sample gives 800 to 1,100 distinct CDR3 sequences, 7.5% to 10% of which show up once; 5.9% is in the top ten. This clonotype is large by share. This chain connects TRBV5-1 to TRBJ2-3; 13 bases align to TRBD2. The receptor was isolated from a human donor with melanoma. The starting material was CD8+ T cells from PBMCs, obtained at baseline or after one month of anti-PD-1 therapy (not recorded which). In DNA, the CDR3 is TGCGCCAGCAGCCTAGGGACTAGCGGGAAGGATACGCAGTATTTT. Its protein is CASSLGTSGKDTQYF.